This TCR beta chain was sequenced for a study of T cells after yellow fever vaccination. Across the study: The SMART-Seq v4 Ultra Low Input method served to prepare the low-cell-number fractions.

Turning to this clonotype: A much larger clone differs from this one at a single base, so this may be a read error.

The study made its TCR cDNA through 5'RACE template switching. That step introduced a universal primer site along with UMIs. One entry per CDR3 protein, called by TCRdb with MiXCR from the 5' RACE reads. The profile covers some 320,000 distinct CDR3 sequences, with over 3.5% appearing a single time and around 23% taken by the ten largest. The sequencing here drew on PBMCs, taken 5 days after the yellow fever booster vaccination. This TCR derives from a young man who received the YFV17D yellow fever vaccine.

CDR3 region: CASSRTGDVQFF. The CDR3 DNA follows: TGTGCCAGCAGCCGGACAGGAGATGTGCAGTTCTTC. The V and J genes are TRBV3-1 and TRBJ2-1, with 7 bases identical to TRBD1. The V and J ends lost 4 bases and 12 bases, in that order; junction bases with no gene match: 6. This CDR3 comprises 12 residues. The germline gives CDR1 LGHDT, CDR2 YNNKEL (reference sequence).